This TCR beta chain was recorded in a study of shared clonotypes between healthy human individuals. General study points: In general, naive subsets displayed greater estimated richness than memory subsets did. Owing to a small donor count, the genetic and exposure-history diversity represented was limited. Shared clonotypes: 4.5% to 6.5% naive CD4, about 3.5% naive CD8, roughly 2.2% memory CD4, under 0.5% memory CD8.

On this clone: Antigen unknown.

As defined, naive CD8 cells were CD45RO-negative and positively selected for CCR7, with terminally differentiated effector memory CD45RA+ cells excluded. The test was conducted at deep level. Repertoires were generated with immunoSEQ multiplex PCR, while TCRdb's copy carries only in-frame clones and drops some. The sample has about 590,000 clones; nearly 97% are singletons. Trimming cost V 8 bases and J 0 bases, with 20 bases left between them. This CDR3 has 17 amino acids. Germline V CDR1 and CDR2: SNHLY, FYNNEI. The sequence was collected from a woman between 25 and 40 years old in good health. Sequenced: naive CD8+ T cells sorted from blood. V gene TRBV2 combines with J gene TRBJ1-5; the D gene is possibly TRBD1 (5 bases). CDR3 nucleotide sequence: TGTGCCAGCTCCCCGAGGGGCGGACCGTATAGCAATCAGCCCCAGCATTTT. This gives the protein CASSPRGGPYSNQPQHF.